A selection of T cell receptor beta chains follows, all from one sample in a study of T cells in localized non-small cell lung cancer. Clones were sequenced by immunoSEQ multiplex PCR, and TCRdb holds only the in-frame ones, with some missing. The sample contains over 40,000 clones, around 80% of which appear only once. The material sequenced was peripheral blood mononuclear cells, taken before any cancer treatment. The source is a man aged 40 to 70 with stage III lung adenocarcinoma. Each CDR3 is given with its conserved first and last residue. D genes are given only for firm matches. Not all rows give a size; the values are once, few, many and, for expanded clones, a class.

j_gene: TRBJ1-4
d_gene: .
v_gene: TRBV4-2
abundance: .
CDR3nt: TGTGCCAGCAGCCAAGCTATAGGGTCTGACGAAAAACTGTTTTTT
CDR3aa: CASSQAIGSDEKLFF

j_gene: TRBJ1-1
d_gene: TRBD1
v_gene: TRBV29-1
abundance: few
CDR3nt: TGCAGCGTTGATGGGGGGCAGGGGGCCATGAACACTGAAGCTTTCTTT
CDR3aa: CSVDGGQGAMNTEAFF

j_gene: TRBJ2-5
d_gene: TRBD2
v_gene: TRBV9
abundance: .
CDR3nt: TGTGCCAGCAGCGTAGGGTCAACTAGCGTACAAGAGACCCAGTACTTC
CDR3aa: CASSVGSTSVQETQYF

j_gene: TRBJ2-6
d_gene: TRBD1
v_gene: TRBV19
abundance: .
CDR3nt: TGTGCCAGTAGTAACGGACAGGGAGTGTCTGGGGCCAACGTCCTGACTTTC
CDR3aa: CASSNGQGVSGANVLTF

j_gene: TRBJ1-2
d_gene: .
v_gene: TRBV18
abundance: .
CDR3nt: TGTGCCAGCTCACCACCGTCGTGGGATGGCTACACCTTC
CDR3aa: CASSPPSWDGYTF

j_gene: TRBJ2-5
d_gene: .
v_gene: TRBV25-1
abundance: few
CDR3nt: TGTGCCAGCAGCGAGCGGGTCGGAAGGGAGACCCAGTACTTC
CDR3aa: CASSERVGRETQYF

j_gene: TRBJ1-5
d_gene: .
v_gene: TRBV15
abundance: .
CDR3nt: TGTGCCACCAGCCAGATCGGACGGAGCAATCAGCCCCAGCATTTT
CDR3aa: CATSQIGRSNQPQHF

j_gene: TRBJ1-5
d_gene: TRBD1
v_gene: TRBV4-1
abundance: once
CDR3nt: TGCGCCAGCAGCCAAGAGTTCGTAGGGGGCAGGCAGCCCCAGCATTTT
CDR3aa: CASSQEFVGGRQPQHF

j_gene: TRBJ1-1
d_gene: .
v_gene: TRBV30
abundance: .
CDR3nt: TGTGCCTGGAGTCACATCAGGGAGAGGACTGAAGCTTTCTTT
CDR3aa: CAWSHIRERTEAFF

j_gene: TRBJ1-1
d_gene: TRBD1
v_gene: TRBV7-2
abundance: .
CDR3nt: TGTGCCAGCAGTTCCACACCGGGGGACAGGGTAGCTTTCTTT
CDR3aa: CASSSTPGDRVAFF

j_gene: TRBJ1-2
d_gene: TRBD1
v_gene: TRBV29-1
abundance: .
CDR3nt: TGCAGCGTTGATCGGGACAGCTATGGCTACACCTTC
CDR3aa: CSVDRDSYGYTF

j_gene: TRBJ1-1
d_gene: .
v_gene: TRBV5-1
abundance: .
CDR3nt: TGCGCCAGCAGTTCAACAGGGTCGATGAACACTGAAGCTTTCTTT
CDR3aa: CASSSTGSMNTEAFF

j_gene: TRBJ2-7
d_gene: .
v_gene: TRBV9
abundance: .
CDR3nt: TGTGCCAGCAGCGTGGGGGGTGGAACCGTTTACGAGCAGTACTTC
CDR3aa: CASSVGGGTVYEQYF

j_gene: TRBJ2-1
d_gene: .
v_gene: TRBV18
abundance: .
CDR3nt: TGTGCCAGCTCACCTGCCGGGACCGCTTACAATGAGCAGTTCTTC
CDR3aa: CASSPAGTAYNEQFF

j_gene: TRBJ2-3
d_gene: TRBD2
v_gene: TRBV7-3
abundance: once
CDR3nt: TGTGCCAGCAGCCGGGAGGACTACCCCGGGGATACGCAGTATTTT
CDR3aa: CASSREDYPGDTQYF

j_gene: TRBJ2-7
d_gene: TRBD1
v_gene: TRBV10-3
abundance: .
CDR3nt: TGTGCCATCAGTGACACGGGACAGAACGGCGAGCAGTACTTC
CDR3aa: CAISDTGQNGEQYF

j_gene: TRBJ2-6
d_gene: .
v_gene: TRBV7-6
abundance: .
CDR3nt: TGTGCCAGCAGTTCTACCAACGCTGGGGCCAACGTCCTGACTTTC
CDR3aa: CASSSTNAGANVLTF

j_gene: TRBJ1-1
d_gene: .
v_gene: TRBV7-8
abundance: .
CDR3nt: TGTGCCAGCAGTTTAGAGGGGAGATACACTGAAGCTTTCTTT
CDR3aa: CASSLEGRYTEAFF

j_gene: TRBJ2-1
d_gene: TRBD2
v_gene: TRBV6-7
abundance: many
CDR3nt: TGTGCCAGCAGGGTCGCGGGGGGATCTTACAATGAGCAGTTCTTC
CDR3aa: CASRVAGGSYNEQFF

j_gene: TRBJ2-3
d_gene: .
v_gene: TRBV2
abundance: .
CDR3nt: TGTGCCAGCAGCAGCAGGGATCAGGGAGATACGCAGTATTTT
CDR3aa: CASSSRDQGDTQYF

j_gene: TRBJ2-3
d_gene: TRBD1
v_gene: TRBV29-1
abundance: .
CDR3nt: TGCAGCGCAGGGAGGGGGACAGGGGGCACAGATACGCAGTATTTT
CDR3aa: CSAGRGTGGTDTQYF

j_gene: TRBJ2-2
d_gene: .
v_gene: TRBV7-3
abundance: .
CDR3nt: TGTGCCAGCAGCTTAAGCCCGGAAAACACCGGGGAGCTGTTTTTT
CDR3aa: CASSLSPENTGELFF

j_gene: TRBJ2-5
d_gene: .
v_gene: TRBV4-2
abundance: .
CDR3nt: TGTGCCAGCAGCCAAGATAGGGAAGAGACCCAGTACTTC
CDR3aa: CASSQDREETQYF

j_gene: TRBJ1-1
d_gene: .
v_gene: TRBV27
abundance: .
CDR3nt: TGTGCCAGCAGTACGACAATCCCAGGGCTGAACACTGAAGCTTTCTTT
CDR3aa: CASSTTIPGLNTEAFF

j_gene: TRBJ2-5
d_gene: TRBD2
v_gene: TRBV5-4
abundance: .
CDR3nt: TGTGCCAGCAGCTTGGAGCCCTCGATTAGCGGGGGACCCGGGGCCCAGTACTTC
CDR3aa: CASSLEPSISGGPGAQYF

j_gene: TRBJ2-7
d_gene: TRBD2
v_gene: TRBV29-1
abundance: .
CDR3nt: TGCAGCGTTCGAGGACTAGCACTCTACGAGCAGTACTTC
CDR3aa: CSVRGLALYEQYF

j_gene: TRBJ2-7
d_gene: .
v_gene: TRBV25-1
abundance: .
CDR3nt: TGTGCCAGCAGTGAGGGGGGGGCGCCCGAGCAGTACTTC
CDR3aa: CASSEGGAPEQYF

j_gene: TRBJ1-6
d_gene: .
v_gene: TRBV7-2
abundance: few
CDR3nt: TGTGCCAGCAGCTTAGTGGACACAGGGAGCTCCTATAATTCACCCCTCCACTTT
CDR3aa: CASSLVDTGSSYNSPLHF

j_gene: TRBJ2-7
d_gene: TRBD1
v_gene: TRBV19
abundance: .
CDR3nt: TGTGCCAGTAGTGCACCGGGACAGGGAGTATACGAGCAGTACTTC
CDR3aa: CASSAPGQGVYEQYF

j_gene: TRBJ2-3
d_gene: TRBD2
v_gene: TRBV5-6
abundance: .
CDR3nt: TGTGCCAGCAGCTTGGTTGGGAGGGCAGATACGCAGTATTTT
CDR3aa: CASSLVGRADTQYF

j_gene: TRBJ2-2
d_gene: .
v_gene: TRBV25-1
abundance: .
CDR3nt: TGTGCCAGCGGGCGGACGCTCGGGGAGCTGTTTTTT
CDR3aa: CASGRTLGELFF

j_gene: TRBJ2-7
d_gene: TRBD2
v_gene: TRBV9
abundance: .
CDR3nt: TGTGCCAGCAGCGTAGGGGGTAGCGGGACCTCGGAGCAGTACTTC
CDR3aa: CASSVGGSGTSEQYF

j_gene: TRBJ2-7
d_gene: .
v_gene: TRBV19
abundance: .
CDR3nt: TGTGCCAGTAGTATAAGCATCAGCTACGAGCAGTACTTC
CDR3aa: CASSISISYEQYF

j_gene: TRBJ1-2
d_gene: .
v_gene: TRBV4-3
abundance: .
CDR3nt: TGCGCCAGCAGCCAAGAGCCAAGAATGGGTGGCTACACCTTC
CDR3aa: CASSQEPRMGGYTF

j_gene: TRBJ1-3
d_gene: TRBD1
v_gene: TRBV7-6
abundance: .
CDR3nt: TGTGCCAGCAGCCCGGGGGCGTCAGGGGGCGGCTCTGGAAACACCATATATTTT
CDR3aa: CASSPGASGGGSGNTIYF